This note documents a single T cell receptor (beta chain) sequence. Antigen: not known. These data originate in a study of regulatory dendritic cells for organ transplantation. Sorted T cells were CFSE-labeled and cultured 4 to 5 days with allogeneic regulatory or mature dendritic cells at 1:10. Method: immunoSEQ multiplex PCR; TCRdb's copy keeps in-frame clones and lacks some. This sample carries about 4,200 clones, 45% to 70% of them seen once, and the ten largest clones take roughly a sixth. Germline V gene sequence: CDR1 LNHDA, CDR2 SQIVND (reference sequence). CDR3 length: 13 amino acids. Trimming took 6 bases from V and 8 from J; bases not matched to a gene: 1.

J is TRBJ1-6 and V is TRBV19; 10 positions agree with TRBD1. This TCR came from a human donor in good health. Sequenced material: memory CD8+ T cells from blood cultured with regulatory dendritic cells. Specified subset: CD45RO+ memory T cells. In DNA form, the CDR3 reads TGTGCCAGTAGGGGGACAGGGGATTCACCCCTCCACTTT. Amino acids: CASRGTGDSPLHF.